The 11 T cell receptor beta chains listed next were all sequenced from one sample in a study of blood T cell repertoires in COVID-19. The protocol was immunoSEQ multiplex PCR, while the TCRdb copy is restricted to in-frame clones and leaves out a portion. The top ten hold 8% of the sample, which has approximately 140,000 clones, approximately 85% seen once. Input material: peripheral blood. These receptors were taken from a woman aged 60 to 75 with COVID-19, enrolled during active disease.

The chain links TRBV4-3 to TRBJ2-7; tentatively, D is TRBD2 (7 bases). Germline-derived CDR1 and CDR2 are LGHNA and YSLEER. This CDR3 region has 20 residues. Trimming left V 4 bases short and J 0 bases short, with 28 bases between. The CDR3 nucleotides read TGCGCCAGCAGCCCACACGGTGTGGTTCGAGGGGGGGGCCCCTCCTACGAGCAGTACTTC. Translating gives CASSPHGVVRGGGPSYEQYF.

This chain connects TRBV9 to TRBJ2-7, with TRBD2 matching 14 bases. Germline V gene lookup returns CDR1 SGDLS and CDR2 YYNGEE. CDR3 length: 20 amino acids. Trimming took 2 bases from V and 2 from J; bases not matched to a gene: 15. The CDR3 coding sequence is TGTGCCAGCAGCGTGGGGACTAGCGGGGGAGACATACTTATTCCCTACGAGCAGTACTTC. Translation: CASSVGTSGGDILIPYEQYF.

The rearrangement links TRBV11-2 to TRBJ1-1; D gene uncertain. The germline V gene encodes CDR1 SGHAT and CDR2 FQNNGV. V lost 7 bases and J lost 6, with 6 bases in between. This CDR3 region has 10 residues. DNA of the CDR3: TGTGCCAGCACCCCTTCTGAAGCTTTCTTT. This gives the protein CASTPSEAFF.

This clone appeared once. V is TRBV30 and J is TRBJ2-7; D gene ambiguous. Trimming cost V 2 bases and J 3 bases, with 17 bases left between them. The CDR3 has 15 residues. Germline CDR1 and CDR2: GTSNPN and SVGIG (reference sequence). The CDR3 DNA is TGTGCCTGGAGTAGTTTTGGCCCTAGGAACTACGAGCAGTACTTC. Translating gives CAWSSFGPRNYEQYF.

V usage is TRBV6-2 or TRBV6-3 and J usage is TRBJ2-7, with 9 nucleotides matching TRBD1. Germline loops: CDR1 MNHEY, CDR2 SVGEGT. The CDR3 runs to 16 residues. Trimming at V came to 6 bases and at J to 2 bases, leaving 11 bases not matched to a gene. CDR3: CASSSVPGQGTYEQYF. The CDR3 nucleotides read TGTGCCAGCAGCTCTGTTCCGGGACAGGGTACCTACGAGCAGTACTTC.

In nucleotides, the CDR3 is TGTGCCACCTCCCTAGGCGGGGCCAACGTCCTGACTTTC. The encoded protein is CATSLGGANVLTF. This rearrangement joins TRBV6-5 to TRBJ2-6; the D is unclear. The CDR3 consists of 13 residues. Trimming removed 10 bases from V and 4 bases from J, with 11 bases in between. Germline V CDR1 and CDR2: MNHEY, SVGAGI.

The rearrangement joins TRBV11-2 to TRBJ1-2, with 9 bases lining up with TRBD1. Germline V lookup: CDR1 SGHAT, CDR2 FQNNGV. This CDR3 spans 15 amino acids. J was trimmed by 2 bases and V by 6 bases; bases with no gene match: 7. The CDR3 is CASSQAGTGNYGYTF. CDR3 nucleotides: TGTGCCAGCAGTCAGGCCGGGACAGGGAACTATGGCTACACCTTC.

The chain couples TRBV20-1 to TRBJ2-5, with D uncertain. The germline V gene has CDR1 DFQATT and CDR2 SNEGSKA (reference sequence). V lost 6 bases and J lost 5, with 7 bases in between. This CDR3 comprises 10 residues. In nucleotides, the CDR3 is TGCAGTGCCATCCAGGAGACCCAGTACTTC. Encoded protein: CSAIQETQYF.

This chain links TRBV7-8 with TRBJ1-2; 7 nucleotides match TRBD1. This CDR3 is built from 16 residues. V lost 6 bases, J lost 2 bases, and 12 bases stayed unmatched. CDR1 is SGHVS, CDR2 FQNEAQ, per germline. The CDR3 region is CASSRNKGAANYGYTF. In DNA, the CDR3 is TGTGCCAGCAGTAGGAATAAGGGGGCGGCGAACTATGGCTACACCTTC. Variable domain in full (rest from reference TRBV7-8 and TRBJ1-2): GAGVSQSPRYKVAKRGQDVALRCDPISGHVSLFWYQQALGQGPEFLTYFQNEAQLDKSGLPSDRFFAERPEGSVSTLKIQRTQQEDSAVYLCASSRNKGAANYGYTFGSGTRLTVV.

Here the CDR3 reads CSVGQGTGELFF. For the CDR3, the DNA is TGCAGCGTTGGCCAGGGAACCGGGGAGCTGTTTTTT. The V call is TRBV29-1, the J call TRBJ2-2; TRBD1 might be the D (5 bases). Germline V gives CDR1 SQVTM, CDR2 ANQGSEA. This CDR3 region has 12 residues. V shed 4 bases and J shed 5 bases, with 8 bases lying between them.

This clone has just one count. The V call is TRBV5-6, the J call TRBJ2-2; maybe TRBD2 (6 bases). Trimming cost V 5 bases and J 5 bases, with 16 bases left between them. CDR1 is SGHDT, CDR2 YYEEEE, per germline. This CDR3 has 15 amino acids. CDR3 DNA: TGTGCCAGCAGTTTTGTTGCGGGATCAACCGGGGAGCTGTTTTTT. It yields the protein CASSFVAGSTGELFF.